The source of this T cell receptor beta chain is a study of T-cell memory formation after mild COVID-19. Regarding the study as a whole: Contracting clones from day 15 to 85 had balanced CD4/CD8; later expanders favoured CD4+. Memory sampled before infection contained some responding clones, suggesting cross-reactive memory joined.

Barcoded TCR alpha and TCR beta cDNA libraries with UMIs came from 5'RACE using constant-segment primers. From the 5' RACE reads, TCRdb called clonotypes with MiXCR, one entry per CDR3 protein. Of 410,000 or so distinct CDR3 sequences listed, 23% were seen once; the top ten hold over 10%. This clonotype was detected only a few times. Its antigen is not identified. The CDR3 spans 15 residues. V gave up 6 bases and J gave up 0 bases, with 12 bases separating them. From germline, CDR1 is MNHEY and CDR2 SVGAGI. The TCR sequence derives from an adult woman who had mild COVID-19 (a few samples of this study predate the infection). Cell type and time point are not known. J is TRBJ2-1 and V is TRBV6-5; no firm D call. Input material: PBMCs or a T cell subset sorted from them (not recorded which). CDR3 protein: CASSPGRNSYNEQFF. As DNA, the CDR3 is TGTGCCAGCAGCCCCGGGCGGAACTCCTACAATGAGCAGTTCTTC.